Sequencing of this T cell receptor beta chain was carried out in a study of blood T cell repertoires in COVID-19. Study details: Samples taken during acute and convalescent COVID-19 were collected in the United States, Italy and Spain.

Categorization into cohorts depended on clinical history that participants reported. Either two negative PCRs, clearance, or symptom resolution qualified Cohort 3 donors as recovered. Germline V CDR1 and CDR2: LGHNA, YSLEER. V shed 0 bases and J shed 5 bases, with 17 bases lying between them. This CDR3 comprises 17 residues. In the original analysis: It was from reference gene primer amplification that nucleated cell counts were estimated. TCRdb's table, derived via immunoSEQ multiplex PCR, lists solely in-frame clones and lacks some. V and J calls and clone size come straight from that table; D and trimming were deduced from the DNA. The repertoire has hundreds of thousands of clones, roughly 91% of them found once; the top ten carry roughly a tenth.

The sequence derives from a woman aged 30 to 39 who had recovered from COVID-19. Sequencing was carried out using PBMCs or T cells enriched from blood (not recorded which). The J gene is TRBJ2-1, the V gene TRBV4-3, with a weak D call TRBD2 (6 bases). The CDR3 region is CASSQDGSSVFHNEQFF. CDR3 sequence (DNA): TGCGCCAGCAGCCAAGATGGTTCTAGCGTTTTCCACAATGAGCAGTTCTTC.